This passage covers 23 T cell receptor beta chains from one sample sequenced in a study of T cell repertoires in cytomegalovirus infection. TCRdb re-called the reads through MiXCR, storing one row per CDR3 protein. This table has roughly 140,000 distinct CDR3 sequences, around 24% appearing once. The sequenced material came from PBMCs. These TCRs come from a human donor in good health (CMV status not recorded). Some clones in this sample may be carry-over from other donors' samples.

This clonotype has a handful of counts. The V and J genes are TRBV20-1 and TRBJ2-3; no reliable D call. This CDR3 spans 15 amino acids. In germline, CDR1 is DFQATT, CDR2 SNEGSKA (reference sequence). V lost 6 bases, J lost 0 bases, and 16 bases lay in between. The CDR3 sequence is CSATELRTSTDTQYF. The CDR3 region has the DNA TGCAGTGCCACGGAACTACGCACTAGCACAGATACGCAGTATTTT.

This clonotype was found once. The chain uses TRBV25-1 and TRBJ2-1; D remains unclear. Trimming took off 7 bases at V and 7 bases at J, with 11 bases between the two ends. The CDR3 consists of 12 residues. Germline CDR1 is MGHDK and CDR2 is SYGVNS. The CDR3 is CASNGESNEQFF. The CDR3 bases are TGTGCCAGCAACGGAGAGTCAAATGAGCAGTTCTTC.

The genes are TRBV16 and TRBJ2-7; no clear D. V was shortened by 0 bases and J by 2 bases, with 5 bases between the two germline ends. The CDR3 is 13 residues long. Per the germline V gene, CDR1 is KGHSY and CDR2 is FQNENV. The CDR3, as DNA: TGTGCCAGCAGCCAATCCAGGCCCTACGAGCAGTACTTC. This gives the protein CASSQSRPYEQYF.

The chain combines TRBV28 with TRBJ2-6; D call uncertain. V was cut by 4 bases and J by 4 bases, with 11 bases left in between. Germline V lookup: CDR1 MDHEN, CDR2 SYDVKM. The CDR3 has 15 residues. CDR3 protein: CASSSARRGANVLTF. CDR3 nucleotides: TGTGCCAGCAGTTCCGCTAGGAGAGGGGCCAACGTCCTGACTTTC.

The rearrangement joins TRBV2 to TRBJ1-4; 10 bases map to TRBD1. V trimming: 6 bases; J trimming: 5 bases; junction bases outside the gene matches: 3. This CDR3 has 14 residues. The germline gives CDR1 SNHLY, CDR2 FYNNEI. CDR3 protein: CASRRGQGNEKLFF. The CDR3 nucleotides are TGTGCCAGCAGGAGGGGACAGGGGAATGAAAAACTGTTTTTT.

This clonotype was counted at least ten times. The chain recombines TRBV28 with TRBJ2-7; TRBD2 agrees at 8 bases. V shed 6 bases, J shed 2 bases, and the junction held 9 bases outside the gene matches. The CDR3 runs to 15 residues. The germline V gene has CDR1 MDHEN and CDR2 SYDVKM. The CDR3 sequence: CASSSTSGGTYEQYF. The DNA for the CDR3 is TGTGCCAGCAGCTCTACTAGCGGAGGTACCTACGAGCAGTACTTC. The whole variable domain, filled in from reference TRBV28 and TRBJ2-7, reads DVKVTQSSRYLVKRTGEKVFLECVQDMDHENMFWYRQDPGLGLRLIYFSYDVKMKEKGDIPEGYSVSREKKERFSLILESASTNQTSMYLCASSSTSGGTYEQYFGPGTRLTVT.

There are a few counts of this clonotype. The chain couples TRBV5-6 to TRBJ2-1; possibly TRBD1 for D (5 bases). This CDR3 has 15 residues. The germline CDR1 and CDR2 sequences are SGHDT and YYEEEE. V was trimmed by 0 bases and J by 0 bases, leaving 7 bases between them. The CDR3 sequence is CASSLGGDSYNEQFF. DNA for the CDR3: TGTGCCAGCAGCTTGGGGGGCGACTCCTACAATGAGCAGTTCTTC. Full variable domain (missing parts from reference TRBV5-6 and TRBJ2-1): DAGVTQSPTHLIKTRGQQVTLRCSPKSGHDTVSWYQQALGQGPQFIFQYYEEEERQRGNFPDRFSGHQFPNYSSELNVNALLLGDSALYLCASSLGGDSYNEQFFGPGTRLTVL.

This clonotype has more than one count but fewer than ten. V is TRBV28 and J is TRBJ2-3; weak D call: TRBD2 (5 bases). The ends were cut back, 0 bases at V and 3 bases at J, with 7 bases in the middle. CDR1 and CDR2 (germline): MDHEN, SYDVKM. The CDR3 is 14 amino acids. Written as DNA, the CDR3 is TGTGCCAGCAGTTTATGGGGAGTTACAGATACGCAGTATTTT. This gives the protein CASSLWGVTDTQYF.

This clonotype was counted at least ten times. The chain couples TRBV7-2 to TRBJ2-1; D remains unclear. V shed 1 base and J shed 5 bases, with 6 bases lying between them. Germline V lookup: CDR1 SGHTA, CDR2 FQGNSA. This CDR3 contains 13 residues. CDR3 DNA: TGTGCCAGCAGCTTAGGGGTTAACAATGAGCAGTTCTTC. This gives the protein CASSLGVNNEQFF. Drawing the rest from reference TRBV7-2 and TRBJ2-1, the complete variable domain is GAGVSQSPSNKVTEKGKDVELRCDPISGHTALYWYRQSLGQGLEFLIYFQGNSAPDKSGLPSDRFSAERTGGSVSTLTIQRTQQEDSAVYLCASSLGVNNEQFFGPGTRLTVL.

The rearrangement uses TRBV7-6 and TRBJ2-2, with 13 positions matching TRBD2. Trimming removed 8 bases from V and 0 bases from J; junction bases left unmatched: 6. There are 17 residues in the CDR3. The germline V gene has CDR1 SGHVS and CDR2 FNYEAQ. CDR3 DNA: TGTGCCAGCTCCCGGACTAGCGGGGGCCCGAACACCGGGGAGCTGTTTTTT. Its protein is CASSRTSGGPNTGELFF.

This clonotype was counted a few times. Here the CDR3 reads CASSEAQGNNQPQHF. CDR3 coding DNA: TGTGCCAGCAGTGAAGCGCAAGGGAACAATCAGCCCCAGCATTTT. The rearrangement joins TRBV6-1 to TRBJ1-5; D remains ambiguous. The CDR3 length is 15 residues. V was pared by 0 bases and J by 3 bases, with 9 bases between. Germline CDR1 reads MNHNS; CDR2 reads SASEGT.

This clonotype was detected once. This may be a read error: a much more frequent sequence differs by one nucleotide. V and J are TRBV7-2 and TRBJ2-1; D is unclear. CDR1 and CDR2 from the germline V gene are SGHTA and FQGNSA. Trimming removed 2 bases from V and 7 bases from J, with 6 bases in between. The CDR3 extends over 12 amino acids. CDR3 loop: CASSLSENEQFF. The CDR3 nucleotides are TGTGCCAGCAGCTTATCTGAAAATGAGCAGTTCTTC.

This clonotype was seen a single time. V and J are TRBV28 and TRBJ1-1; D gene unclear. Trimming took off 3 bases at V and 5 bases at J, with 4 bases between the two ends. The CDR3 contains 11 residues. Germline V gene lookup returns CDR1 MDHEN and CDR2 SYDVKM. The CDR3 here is CASSFKTEAFF. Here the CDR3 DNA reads TGTGCCAGCAGTTTTAAGACTGAAGCTTTCTTT.

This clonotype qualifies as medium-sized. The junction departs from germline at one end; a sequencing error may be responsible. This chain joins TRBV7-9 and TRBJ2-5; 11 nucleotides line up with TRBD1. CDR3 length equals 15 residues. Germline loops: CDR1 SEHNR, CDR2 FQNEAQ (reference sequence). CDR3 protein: CASSLGTGGQETQYF. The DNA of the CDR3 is TGTGCTAGCAGTTTAGGGACAGGGGGCCAAGAGACCCAGTACTTC.

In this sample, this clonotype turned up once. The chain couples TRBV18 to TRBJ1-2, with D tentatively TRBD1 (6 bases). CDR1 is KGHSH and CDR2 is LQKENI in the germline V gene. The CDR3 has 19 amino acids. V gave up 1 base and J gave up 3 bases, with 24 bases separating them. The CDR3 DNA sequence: TGTGCCAGCTCACCACTTGACAGGTTAGGAACGGATGGAGACTATGGCTACACCTTC. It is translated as CASSPLDRLGTDGDYGYTF.

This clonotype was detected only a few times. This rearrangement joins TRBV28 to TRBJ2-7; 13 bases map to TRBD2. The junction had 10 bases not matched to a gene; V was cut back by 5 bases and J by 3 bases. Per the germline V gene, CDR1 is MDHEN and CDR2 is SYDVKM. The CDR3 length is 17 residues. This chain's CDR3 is CASSPTALAGGYYEQYF. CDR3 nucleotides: TGTGCCAGCAGTCCTACCGCACTAGCGGGAGGGTACTACGAGCAGTACTTC.

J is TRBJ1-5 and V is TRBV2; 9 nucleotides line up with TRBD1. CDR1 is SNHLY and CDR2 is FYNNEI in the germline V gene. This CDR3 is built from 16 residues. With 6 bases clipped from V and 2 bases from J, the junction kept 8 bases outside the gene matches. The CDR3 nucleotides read TGTGCCAGCAGGAGGAACCGGGACAGGGGCAATCAGCCCCAGCATTTT. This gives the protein CASRRNRDRGNQPQHF.

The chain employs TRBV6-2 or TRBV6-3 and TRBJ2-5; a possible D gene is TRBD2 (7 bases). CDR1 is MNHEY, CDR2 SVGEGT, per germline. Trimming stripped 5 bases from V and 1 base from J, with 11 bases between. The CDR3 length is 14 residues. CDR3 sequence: CASSDGGLQETQYF. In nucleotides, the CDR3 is TGTGCCAGCAGTGACGGGGGGCTCCAAGAGACCCAGTACTTC.

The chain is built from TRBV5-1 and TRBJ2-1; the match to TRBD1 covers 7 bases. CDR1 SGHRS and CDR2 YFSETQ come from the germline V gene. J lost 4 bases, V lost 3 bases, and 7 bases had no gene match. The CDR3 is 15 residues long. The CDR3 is CASSWTGTVYNEQFF. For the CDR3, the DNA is TGCGCCAGCAGCTGGACCGGGACAGTTTACAATGAGCAGTTCTTC.

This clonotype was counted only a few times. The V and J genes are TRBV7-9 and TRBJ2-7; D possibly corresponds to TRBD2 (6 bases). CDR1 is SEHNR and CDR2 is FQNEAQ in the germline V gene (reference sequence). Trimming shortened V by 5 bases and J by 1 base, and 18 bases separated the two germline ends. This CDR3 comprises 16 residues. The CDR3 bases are TGTGCCAGCAGCCCAGGGCGGGGAGCGTCTTCCTACGAGCAGTACTTC. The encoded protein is CASSPGRGASSYEQYF.

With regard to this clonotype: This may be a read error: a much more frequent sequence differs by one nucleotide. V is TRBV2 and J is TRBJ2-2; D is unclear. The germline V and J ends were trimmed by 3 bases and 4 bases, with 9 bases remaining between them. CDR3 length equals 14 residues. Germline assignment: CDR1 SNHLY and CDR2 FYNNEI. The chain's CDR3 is CASSDRLSTGELFF. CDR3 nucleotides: TGTGCCAGCAGTGACAGATTGAGCACCGGGGAGCTGTTTTTT.

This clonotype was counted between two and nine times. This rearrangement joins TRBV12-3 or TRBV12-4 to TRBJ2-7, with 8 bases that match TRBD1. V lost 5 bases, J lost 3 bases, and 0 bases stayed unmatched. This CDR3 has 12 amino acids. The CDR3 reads CASSGQGYEQYF. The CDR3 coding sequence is TGTGCCAGCAGTGGACAGGGCTACGAGCAGTACTTC.

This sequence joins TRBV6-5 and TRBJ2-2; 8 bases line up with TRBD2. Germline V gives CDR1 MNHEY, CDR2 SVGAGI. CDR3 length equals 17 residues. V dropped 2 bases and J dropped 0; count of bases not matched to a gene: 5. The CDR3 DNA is TGTGCCAGCAGTTACGGTCGCGGGGGGACGAACACCGGGGAGCTGTTTTTT. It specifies CASSYGRGGTNTGELFF.